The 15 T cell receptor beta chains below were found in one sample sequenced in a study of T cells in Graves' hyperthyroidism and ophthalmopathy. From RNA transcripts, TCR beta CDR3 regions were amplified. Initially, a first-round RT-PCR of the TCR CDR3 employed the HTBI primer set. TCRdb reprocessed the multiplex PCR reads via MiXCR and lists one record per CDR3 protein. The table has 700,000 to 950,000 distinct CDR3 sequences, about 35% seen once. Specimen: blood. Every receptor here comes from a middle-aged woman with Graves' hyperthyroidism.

Here the CDR3 reads CASSSGQGTNQPQHF. The CDR3 DNA reads as TGTGCCAGTAGTTCCGGACAGGGGACCAATCAGCCCCAGCATTTT. V and J are TRBV19 and TRBJ1-5; TRBD1 aligns across 9 bases. V lost 5 bases to trimming and J lost 3 bases; unmatched junction nucleotides: 5. Germline V gene data show CDR1 as LNHDA and CDR2 as SQIVND (reference sequence). The CDR3 spans 15 residues.

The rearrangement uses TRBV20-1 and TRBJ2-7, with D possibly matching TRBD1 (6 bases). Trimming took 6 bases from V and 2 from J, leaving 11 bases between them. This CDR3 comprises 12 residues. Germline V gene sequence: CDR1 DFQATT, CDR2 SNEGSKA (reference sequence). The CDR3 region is CSATRGPYEQYF. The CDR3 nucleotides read TGCAGTGCGACCAGGGGACCCTACGAGCAGTACTTC.

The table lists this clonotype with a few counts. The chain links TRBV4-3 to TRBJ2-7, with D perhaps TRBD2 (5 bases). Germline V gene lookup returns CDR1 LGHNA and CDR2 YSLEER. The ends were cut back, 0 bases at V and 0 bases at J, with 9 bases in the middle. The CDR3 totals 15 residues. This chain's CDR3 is CASSQEPGISYEQYF. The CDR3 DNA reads TGCGCCAGCAGCCAAGAACCGGGGATCTCCTACGAGCAGTACTTC.

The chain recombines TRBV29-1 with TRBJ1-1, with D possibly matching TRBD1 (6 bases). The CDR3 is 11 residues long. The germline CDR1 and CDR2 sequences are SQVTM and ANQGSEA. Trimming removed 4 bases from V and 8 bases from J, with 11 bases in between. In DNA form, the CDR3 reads TGCAGCGTTGCGGGGGACAAGGAAGCTTTCTTT. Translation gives CSVAGDKEAFF.

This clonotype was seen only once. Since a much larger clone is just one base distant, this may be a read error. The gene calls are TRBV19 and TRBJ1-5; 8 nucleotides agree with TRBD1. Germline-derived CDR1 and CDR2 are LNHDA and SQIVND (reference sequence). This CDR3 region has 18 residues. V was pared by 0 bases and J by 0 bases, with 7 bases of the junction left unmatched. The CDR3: CASSIDGQGFCSNQPQHF. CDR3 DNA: TGTGCCAGTAGTATAGACGGACAGGGATTCTGTAGCAATCAGCCCCAGCATTTT.

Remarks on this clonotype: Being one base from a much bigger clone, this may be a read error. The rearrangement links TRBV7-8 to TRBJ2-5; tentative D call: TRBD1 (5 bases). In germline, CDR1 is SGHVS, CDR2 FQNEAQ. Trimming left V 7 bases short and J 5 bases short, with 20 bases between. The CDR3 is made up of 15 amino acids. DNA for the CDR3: TGTGCCAGCATCTTGACGTGGCTATCAGGGGAGACCCAGTACTTC. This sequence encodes CASILTWLSGETQYF. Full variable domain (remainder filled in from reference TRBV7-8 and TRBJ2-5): GAGVSQSPRYKVAKRGQDVALRCDPISGHVSLFWYQQALGQGPEFLTYFQNEAQLDKSGLPSDRFFAERPEGSVSTLKIQRTQQEDSAVYLCASILTWLSGETQYFGPGTRLLVL.

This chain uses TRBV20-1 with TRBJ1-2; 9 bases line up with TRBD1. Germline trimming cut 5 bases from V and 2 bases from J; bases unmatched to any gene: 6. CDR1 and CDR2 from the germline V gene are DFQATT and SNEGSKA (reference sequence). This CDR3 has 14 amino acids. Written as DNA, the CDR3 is TGCAGTGCTGACCGGGACAGGGCGAACTATGGCTACACCTTC. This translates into CSADRDRANYGYTF.

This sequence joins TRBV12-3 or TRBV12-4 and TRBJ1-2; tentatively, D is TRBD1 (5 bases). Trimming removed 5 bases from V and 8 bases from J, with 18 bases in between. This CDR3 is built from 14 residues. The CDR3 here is CASSPTEIPSGYTF. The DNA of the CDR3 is TGTGCCAGCAGTCCGACAGAGATACCGTCGGGCTACACCTTC.

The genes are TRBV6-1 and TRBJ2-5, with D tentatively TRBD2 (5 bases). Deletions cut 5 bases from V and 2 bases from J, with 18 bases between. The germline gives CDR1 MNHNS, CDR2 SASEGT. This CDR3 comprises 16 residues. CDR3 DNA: TGTGCCAGCAGTCCCGCGGACTGGAGAACTCAAGAGACCCAGTACTTC. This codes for CASSPADWRTQETQYF.

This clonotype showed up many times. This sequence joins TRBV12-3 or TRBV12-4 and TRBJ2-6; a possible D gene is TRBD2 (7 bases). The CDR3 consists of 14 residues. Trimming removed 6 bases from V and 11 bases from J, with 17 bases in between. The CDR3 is CASSLQGGYDVLTF. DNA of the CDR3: TGTGCCAGCAGCCTACAGGGAGGGTATGACGTCCTGACTTTC.

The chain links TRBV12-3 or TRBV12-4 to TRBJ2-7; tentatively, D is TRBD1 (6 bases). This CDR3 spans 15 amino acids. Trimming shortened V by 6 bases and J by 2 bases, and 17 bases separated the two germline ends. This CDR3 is CASSIQDSSAYEQYF. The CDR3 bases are TGTGCCAGCAGCATTCAGGACAGTTCGGCCTACGAGCAGTACTTC.

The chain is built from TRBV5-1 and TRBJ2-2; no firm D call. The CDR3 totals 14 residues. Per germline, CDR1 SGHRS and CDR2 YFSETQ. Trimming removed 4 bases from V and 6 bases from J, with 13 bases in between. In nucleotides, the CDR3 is TGCGCCAGCAGCCAAGATAGGCTGCCCGGGGAGCTGTTTTTT. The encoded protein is CASSQDRLPGELFF. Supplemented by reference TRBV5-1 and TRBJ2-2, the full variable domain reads KAGVTQTPRYLIKTRGQQVTLSCSPISGHRSVSWYQQTPGQGLQFLFEYFSETQRNKGNFPGRFSGRQFSNSRSEMNVSTLELGDSALYLCASSQDRLPGELFFGEGSRLTVL.

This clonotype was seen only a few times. CDR3 region: CASSIFQPSGANVLTF. In DNA, the CDR3 is TGTGCCAGTAGTATCTTCCAGCCCTCTGGGGCCAACGTCCTGACTTTC. V is TRBV19 and J is TRBJ2-6, with D uncertain. Trimming took off 3 bases at V and 0 bases at J, with 9 bases between the two ends. This CDR3 is 16 amino acids long. Germline lookup yields CDR1 LNHDA and CDR2 SQIVND (reference sequence).

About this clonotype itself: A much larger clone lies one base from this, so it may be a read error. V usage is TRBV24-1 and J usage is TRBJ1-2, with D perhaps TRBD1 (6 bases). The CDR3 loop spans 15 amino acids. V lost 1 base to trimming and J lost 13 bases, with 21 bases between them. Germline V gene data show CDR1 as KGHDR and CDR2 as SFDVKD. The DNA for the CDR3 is TGTGCCACCAGTGATTTACAGGGTCTCGCGGAACTCTTCACCTTC. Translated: CATSDLQGLAELFTF.

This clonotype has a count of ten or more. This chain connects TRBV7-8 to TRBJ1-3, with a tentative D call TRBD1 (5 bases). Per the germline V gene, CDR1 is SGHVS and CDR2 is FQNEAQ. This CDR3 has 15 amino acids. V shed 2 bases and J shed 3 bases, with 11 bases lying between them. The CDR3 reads CASSLRDSLGNTIYF. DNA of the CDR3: TGTGCCAGCAGCTTACGGGACTCTCTTGGAAACACCATATATTTT.